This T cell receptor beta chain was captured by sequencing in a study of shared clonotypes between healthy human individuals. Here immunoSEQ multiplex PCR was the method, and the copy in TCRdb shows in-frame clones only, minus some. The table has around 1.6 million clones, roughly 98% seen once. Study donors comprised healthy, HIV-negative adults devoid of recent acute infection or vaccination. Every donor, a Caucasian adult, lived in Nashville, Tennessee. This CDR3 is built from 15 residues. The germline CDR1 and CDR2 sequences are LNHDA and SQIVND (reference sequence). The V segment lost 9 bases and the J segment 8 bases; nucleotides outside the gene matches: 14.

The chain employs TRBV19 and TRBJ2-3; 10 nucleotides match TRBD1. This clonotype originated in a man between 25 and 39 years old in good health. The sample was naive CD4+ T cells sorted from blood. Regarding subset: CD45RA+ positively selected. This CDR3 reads CASQRGGQGQGTQYF. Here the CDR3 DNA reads TGTGCCAGCCAACGGGGGGGACAGGGGCAAGGTACGCAGTATTTT. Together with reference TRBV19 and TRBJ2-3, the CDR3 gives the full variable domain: DGGITQSPKYLFRKEGQNVTLSCEQNLNHDAMYWYRQDPGQGLRLIYYSQIVNDFQKGDIAEGYSVSREKKESFPLTVTSAQKNPTAFYLCASQRGGQGQGTQYFGPGTRLTVL.